This T cell receptor (beta chain) is from a study of cytomegalovirus exposure and HLA in healthy donors. The study, taken as a whole, reports: For most subjects, TCR beta sequences were reported to predict HLA-A and HLA-B alleles with accuracy. Highly shared variants forming one cluster were likely a sequencing artifact. Accounts indicate the classifier identified cytomegalovirus status with strong specificity and sensitivity.

CDR3 length equals 14 residues. V gave up 5 bases and J gave up 5 bases; unmatched junction bases: 6. Germline assignment: CDR1 MNHNS and CDR2 SASEGT. Both 60 Vbeta primers and 13 Jbeta primers went into the PCR. The data were produced by immunoSEQ multiplex PCR, yet TCRdb's version contains in-frame clones alone and is incomplete. The table has around 200,000 clones, roughly 80% seen once. As concerns this clone: Its antigen is unidentified.

These donors, healthy bone marrow donors, were studied. The sequenced sample consisted of PBMCs. The chain recombines TRBV6-1 with TRBJ2-7; TRBD1 matches at 10 bases. The receptor was derived from a man aged 35 to 55 in good health and CMV-seropositive. The DNA for the CDR3 is TGTGCCAGCAGTCCGGGACAGGGGATCCACGAGCAGTACTTC. Translation gives CASSPGQGIHEQYF.